Listed here are 18 T cell receptor beta chains from one sample, sequenced in a study of shared clonotypes between healthy human individuals. Sequencing was performed with immunoSEQ multiplex PCR; in TCRdb, only in-frame clones are kept and a portion is missing. Among hundreds of thousands of clones listed, around three quarters were seen once. The source material was memory CD4+ T cells sorted from blood. Indicated subset: CD45RA-negative fraction. The receptors stem from a woman aged 30 to 39 in good health.

About this clone: Within the sample, other DNA sequences also encode this same CDR3. The chain joins TRBV5-1 to TRBJ2-1, with D unclear. Trimming took 0 bases from V and 4 from J, leaving 5 bases between them. In germline, CDR1 is SGHRS, CDR2 YFSETQ. The CDR3 has 13 amino acids. CDR3 residues: CASSLDRYNEQFF. Here the CDR3 DNA reads TGCGCCAGCAGCTTGGACAGATACAATGAGCAGTTCTTC. The entire variable domain, with the rest obtained from reference TRBV5-1 and TRBJ2-1, is as follows: KAGVTQTPRYLIKTRGQQVTLSCSPISGHRSVSWYQQTPGQGLQFLFEYFSETQRNKGNFPGRFSGRQFSNSRSEMNVSTLELGDSALYLCASSLDRYNEQFFGPGTRLTVL.

The genes are TRBV2 and TRBJ2-7; 13 bases align to TRBD2. CDR3 length: 15 amino acids. Per germline, CDR1 SNHLY and CDR2 FYNNEI. The ends lost 2 bases at V and 3 bases at J; junction bases unmatched: 1. The CDR3 nucleotides are TGTGCCAGCAGTGAATGGACTAGCGGGAGCTACGAGCAGTACTTC. Its translation is CASSEWTSGSYEQYF.

The rearrangement uses TRBV7-2 and TRBJ2-2, with TRBD2 as a possible D gene (5 bases). This CDR3 has 14 amino acids. V lost 5 bases, J lost 1 base, and 8 bases lay in between. Looked up from germline, CDR1 is SGHTA and CDR2 is FQGNSA. The CDR3 region is CASSLGENTGELFF. The DNA for the CDR3 is TGTGCCAGCAGCCTCGGGGAGAACACCGGGGAGCTGTTTTTT.

The chain employs TRBV7-9 and TRBJ1-3, with TRBD1 matching 8 bases. V gave up 5 bases and J gave up 2 bases; unmatched junction bases: 8. The CDR3 runs to 16 residues. Per germline, CDR1 SEHNR and CDR2 FQNEAQ (reference sequence). The CDR3 coding sequence is TGTGCCAGCAGCACTTCGGACAGGGTAGCTGGAAACACCATATATTTT. Translation: CASSTSDRVAGNTIYF.

This chain connects TRBV7-2 to TRBJ1-1, with TRBD1 matching 10 bases. With 0 bases clipped from V and 0 bases from J, the junction kept 7 bases outside the gene matches. Looked up from germline, CDR1 is SGHTA and CDR2 is FQGNSA. The CDR3 covers 18 residues. The CDR3 reads CASSLALHDRGLNTEAFF. The CDR3 DNA is TGTGCCAGCAGCTTAGCCCTTCACGACAGGGGGCTGAACACTGAAGCTTTCTTT. Drawing the rest from reference TRBV7-2 and TRBJ1-1, the complete variable domain is GAGVSQSPSNKVTEKGKDVELRCDPISGHTALYWYRQSLGQGLEFLIYFQGNSAPDKSGLPSDRFSAERTGGSVSTLTIQRTQQEDSAVYLCASSLALHDRGLNTEAFFGQGTRLTVV.

The chain employs TRBV2 and TRBJ2-3; TRBD2 matches at 7 bases. Looked up from germline, CDR1 is SNHLY and CDR2 is FYNNEI. With V trimmed by 4 bases and J by 4 bases, 11 bases remained unmatched. The CDR3 loop spans 16 amino acids. CDR3 sequence (DNA): TGTGCCAGCAGTGTCTTAAACGGGGGGAGCGCAGATACGCAGTATTTT. Protein product: CASSVLNGGSADTQYF.

V usage is TRBV14 and J usage is TRBJ1-2; D remains ambiguous. Germline V lookup: CDR1 SGHDN, CDR2 FVKESK. Trimming pared 0 bases from V and 7 bases from J, leaving 12 bases between. The CDR3 consists of 14 residues. The CDR3 reads CASSQELGIRGYTF. The CDR3 DNA reads as TGTGCCAGCAGCCAAGAACTAGGAATTCGTGGCTACACCTTC.

The J gene is TRBJ2-1, the V gene TRBV4-2; TRBD2 aligns across 11 bases. This CDR3 spans 16 amino acids. With 8 bases clipped from V and 3 bases from J, the junction kept 9 bases outside the gene matches. Germline assignment: CDR1 LGHNA and CDR2 YNFKEQ. CDR3: CASGIAGGQDYNEQFF. Written as DNA, the CDR3 is TGTGCCAGCGGAATAGCGGGAGGGCAAGACTACAATGAGCAGTTCTTC.

This chain connects TRBV28 to TRBJ1-1; TRBD1 agrees at 7 bases. J lost 4 bases, V lost 6 bases, and 5 bases had no gene match. CDR3 length equals 13 residues. In germline, CDR1 is MDHEN, CDR2 SYDVKM. The CDR3 coding sequence is TGTGCCAGCAGACTACAGGGGCCCACTGAAGCTTTCTTT. It yields the protein CASRLQGPTEAFF.

The V and J genes are TRBV18 and TRBJ2-5, with 10 bases lining up with TRBD2. Germline lookup yields CDR1 KGHSH and CDR2 LQKENI. The length of the CDR3 is 17 residues. V shed 0 bases, J shed 5 bases, and the junction held 9 bases outside the gene matches. CDR3 bases: TGTGCCAGCTCACCACCGCGCTTAGCGGGAGGAAAGGAGACCCAGTACTTC. Translated, it gives CASSPPRLAGGKETQYF.

CDR3 loop: CASSYPRQGMAYEQYF. The CDR3 DNA reads TGTGCCAGCAGTTACCCGAGACAGGGAATGGCCTACGAGCAGTACTTC. This chain joins TRBV6-6 and TRBJ2-7; 7 bases are a match to TRBD1. Germline CDR1 reads MNHNY; CDR2 reads SVGAGI (reference sequence). CDR3 length equals 16 residues. The ends lost 2 bases at V and 2 bases at J; junction bases unmatched: 9.

This clone was counted a few times. This chain links TRBV6-5 with TRBJ2-7; no clear D gene. The CDR3 spans 13 residues. The germline CDR1 and CDR2 sequences are MNHEY and SVGAGI. V lost 5 bases, J lost 9 bases, and 17 bases lay in between. CDR3 nucleotides: TGTGCCAGCAGTCAGTACGTATCAGTCGGGCAGTACTTC. It specifies CASSQYVSVGQYF.

The chain joins TRBV9 to TRBJ1-4; tentative D call: TRBD1 (5 bases). The CDR3 length is 15 residues. With 4 bases removed from V and 8 bases from J, the gap between germline ends came to 18 bases. Germline V gene lookup returns CDR1 SGDLS and CDR2 YYNGEE. CDR3 loop: CASSQSGTHGEKLFF. As DNA, the CDR3 is TGTGCCAGCAGCCAATCTGGGACTCACGGAGAAAAACTGTTTTTT.

The rearrangement links TRBV29-1 to TRBJ2-1, with TRBD2 matching over 8 bases. Germline V gene lookup returns CDR1 SQVTM and CDR2 ANQGSEA. V trimming: 3 bases; J trimming: 6 bases; junction bases outside the gene matches: 10. CDR3 length: 15 amino acids. CDR3 region: CSVDGVSGTSNEQFF. CDR3 nucleotides: TGCAGCGTTGACGGTGTTAGCGGGACCTCCAATGAGCAGTTCTTC.

The chain recombines TRBV4-2 with TRBJ2-3, with TRBD1 matching 7 bases. CDR3 length: 16 amino acids. The germline V gene encodes CDR1 LGHNA and CDR2 YNFKEQ. After removal of 1 base from V and 2 bases from J, the junction contained 6 bases not matched to a gene. CDR3 bases: TGTGCCAGCAGCCAAGCAACGGGACAGAACACAGATACGCAGTATTTT. Residues: CASSQATGQNTDTQYF.

The rearrangement uses TRBV6-6 and TRBJ2-2; 7 bases align to TRBD1. CDR3 length: 16 residues. The germline gives CDR1 MNHNY, CDR2 SVGAGI (reference sequence). The J segment lost 4 bases and the V segment lost 7 bases, leaving 12 bases of the junction unmatched. CDR3 loop: CASTTPGQHLTGELFF. The CDR3 DNA reads as TGTGCCAGCACCACCCCGGGACAGCATCTCACCGGGGAGCTGTTTTTT.

This clone appeared once. The gene calls are TRBV7-2 and TRBJ2-1, with D hard to call. Trimming removed 6 bases from V and 10 bases from J, with 19 bases in between. Germline CDR1 reads SGHTA; CDR2 reads FQGNSA. CDR3 length equals 14 residues. CDR3 sequence reads: CASSAGLGIPEQFF. CDR3 DNA sequence: TGTGCCAGCAGTGCAGGCTTAGGTATACCCGAGCAGTTCTTC.

The chain is built from TRBV6-1 and TRBJ2-7; perhaps TRBD1 as D (5 bases). Trimming cost V 8 bases and J 1 base, with 15 bases left between them. CDR3 size: 14 residues. Germline-derived CDR1 and CDR2 are MNHNS and SASEGT. As DNA, the CDR3 is TGTGCCAGCCACCAGGGATTGGGTTCCTACGAGCAGTACTTC. This encodes CASHQGLGSYEQYF.